The 28 T cell receptor beta chains listed next were all sequenced from one sample in a study of blood T cell repertoires in COVID-19. Produced via immunoSEQ multiplex PCR; TCRdb's table is partial and in-frame only. The sample shows about 71,000 clones, 82% of them seen only once. The sample consisted of peripheral blood. The receptor source for this set is a woman of 80 years or more with acute or convalescent COVID-19.

The rearrangement links TRBV11-2 to TRBJ2-1; 7 nucleotides align to TRBD2. The V gene's germline CDR1 is SGHAT and CDR2 FQNNGV. The CDR3 extends over 14 amino acids. Trimming cost V 5 bases and J 5 bases; bases outside gene matches: 6. Here the CDR3 reads CASSRRDYNNEQFF. The CDR3 bases are TGTGCCAGCAGCCGCCGGGACTACAACAATGAGCAGTTCTTC.

The chain has TRBV11-1 and TRBJ2-1; possibly TRBD2 for D (6 bases). V shed 4 bases and J shed 0 bases, with 10 bases lying between them. Germline V gene lookup returns CDR1 SGHAT and CDR2 FQDESV (reference sequence). CDR3 size: 15 residues. The CDR3 region has the DNA TGTGCCAGCAGCTCAGGACTACCCTCCTACAATGAGCAGTTCTTC. The encoded protein is CASSSGLPSYNEQFF.

This chain connects TRBV9 to TRBJ2-3, with D perhaps TRBD2 (6 bases). Trimming took 4 bases from V and 0 from J, leaving 21 bases between them. The CDR3 covers 18 residues. Germline CDR1 reads SGDLS; CDR2 reads YYNGEE. The DNA for the CDR3 is TGTGCCAGCAGCCCTTGGGCGGGGCACCTTCCTAGCACAGATACGCAGTATTTT. As protein: CASSPWAGHLPSTDTQYF.

The rearrangement joins TRBV30 to TRBJ2-7; 7 bases are shared with TRBD1. Looked up from germline, CDR1 is GTSNPN and CDR2 is SVGIG (reference sequence). The ends lost 1 base at V and 0 bases at J; junction bases unmatched: 0. The CDR3 has 13 amino acids. CDR3 amino acids: CAWSGDSSYEQYF. As DNA, the CDR3 is TGTGCCTGGAGTGGGGACAGCTCCTACGAGCAGTACTTC.

The chain combines TRBV2 with TRBJ1-2; D is ambiguous. CDR3 length equals 13 residues. V lost 5 bases and J lost 0, with 7 bases in between. Germline CDR1 and CDR2: SNHLY and FYNNEI. The CDR3 reads CASSSSSNYGYTF. The CDR3 nucleotides read TGTGCCAGCAGTTCAAGCTCTAACTATGGCTACACCTTC.

This chain connects TRBV12-3 or TRBV12-4 to TRBJ1-6; a possible D gene is TRBD1 (6 bases). V was pared by 5 bases and J by 10 bases, with 12 bases between. The CDR3 consists of 13 residues. The CDR3 region has the DNA TGTGCCAGCAGTGCCCTGGACAGCTCACCCCTCCACTTT. Amino acid sequence: CASSALDSSPLHF.

The V call is TRBV7-3, the J call TRBJ1-1; D is ambiguous. Germline assignment: CDR1 SGHTA and CDR2 FQGTGA. The length of the CDR3 is 13 residues. With 5 bases removed from V and 0 bases from J, the gap between germline ends came to 7 bases. Here the CDR3 reads CASSRVVNTEAFF. DNA for the CDR3: TGTGCCAGCAGCCGTGTCGTGAACACTGAAGCTTTCTTT.

Concerning this clone itself: Germline and junction disagree at one end, which may indicate a read error. This chain connects TRBV11-2 to TRBJ2-7; TRBD2 might be the D (6 bases). Germline CDR1 is SGHAT and CDR2 is FQNNGV. The CDR3 is 14 amino acids. In DNA form, the CDR3 reads TGTGCCAGCAGCCCCCTTAGCGGAACCTACGAGCAGTGCTTC. Translation: CASSPLSGTYEQCF. Combining the CDR3 with reference TRBV11-2 and TRBJ2-7 gives the whole variable domain EAGVAQSPRYKIIEKRQSVAFWCNPISGHATLYWYQQILGQGPKLLIQFQNNGVVDDSQLPKDRFSAERLKGVDSTLKIQPAKLEDSAVYLCASSPLSGTYEQCFGPGTRLTVT.

CDR3 residues: CASSLLGLAGGNEQYF. The CDR3 DNA reads as TGTGCCAGCAGCCTTCTGGGTCTAGCGGGAGGGAACGAGCAGTACTTC. The chain combines TRBV3-1 (or the pseudogene TRBV3-2) with TRBJ2-7, with 12 nucleotides matching TRBD2. The CDR3 extends over 16 amino acids. Germline V lookup: CDR1 LGHDT, CDR2 YNNKEL (reference sequence). V lost 4 bases, J lost 5 bases, and 9 bases stayed unmatched.

This clone appeared once. The rearrangement links TRBV2 to TRBJ2-1, with TRBD2 matching over 9 bases. CDR1 is SNHLY, CDR2 FYNNEI, per germline. This CDR3 has 15 amino acids. The trim removed 4 bases at V and 7 bases at J, leaving 8 bases unmatched. The DNA of the CDR3 is TGTGCCAGCAGTGTGGATAGCGGGGGTTGGAATGAGCAGTTCTTC. Its translation: CASSVDSGGWNEQFF.

V is TRBV6-2 or TRBV6-3 and J is TRBJ2-3, with 9 bases aligning to TRBD2. CDR1 MNHEY and CDR2 SVGEGT come from the germline V gene. The CDR3 sequence is 19 residues long. With V trimmed by 5 bases and J by 4 bases, 19 bases remained unmatched. The CDR3 sequence is CASSPSMGGLAGVSDTQYF. CDR3 DNA sequence: TGTGCCAGCAGTCCCTCAATGGGGGGGTTAGCGGGAGTTTCAGATACGCAGTATTTT.

This chain uses TRBV5-4 with TRBJ1-1, with 8 bases lining up with TRBD1. CDR3 length: 14 amino acids. Germline V gene sequence: CDR1 SGHNT, CDR2 YYREEE (reference sequence). V was clipped by 4 bases and J by 4 bases; unmatched bases: 6. The CDR3 DNA follows: TGTGCCAGCAGCCGACAGGGGTTGGGCACTGAAGCTTTCTTT. This encodes CASSRQGLGTEAFF.

This chain links TRBV6-6 with TRBJ1-1, with D perhaps TRBD1 (6 bases). Germline CDR1 and CDR2: MNHNY and SVGAGI (reference sequence). Between the trimmed V and J ends, which lost 5 bases and 0 bases, there was a span of 13 bases. The CDR3 has 15 amino acids. The CDR3 region has the DNA TGTGCCAGCAGTCGCGCCAGGGGAGTGAACACTGAAGCTTTCTTT. Translated: CASSRARGVNTEAFF.

The chain employs TRBV29-1 and TRBJ2-7; D gene uncertain. The CDR3 runs 10 residues. V was shortened by 6 bases and J by 6 bases, with 9 bases between the two germline ends. CDR1 is SQVTM, CDR2 ANQGSEA, per germline. CDR3 coding DNA: TGCAGCGTGGGCACGAGCGAGCAGTACTTC. Protein: CSVGTSEQYF.

The V gene is TRBV7-2, the J gene TRBJ1-4; D perhaps matches TRBD1 (6 bases). The V end was cut by 1 base, the J end by 7 bases, with 7 bases between. CDR3 size: 13 residues. CDR1 is SGHTA, CDR2 FQGNSA, per germline. CDR3 DNA: TGTGCCAGCAGCTTAGTCAGGGGTGAAAAACTGTTTTTT. This encodes CASSLVRGEKLFF.

The gene calls are TRBV4-1 and TRBJ2-5, with 8 bases aligning to TRBD1. Per the germline V gene, CDR1 is MGHRA and CDR2 is YSYEKL. Trimming took 2 bases from V and 6 from J; bases not matched to a gene: 8. This CDR3 comprises 15 residues. CDR3 coding DNA: TGCGCCAGCAGCCAAACGGGACAGGCCGGGAAGACCCAGTACTTC. It is translated as CASSQTGQAGKTQYF.

At least ten counts were recorded for this clone. The rearrangement joins TRBV6-1 to TRBJ2-1, with 10 bases identical to TRBD1. V shed 1 base and J 0 bases; nucleotides not matched to a gene: 6. Germline CDR1 and CDR2: MNHNS and SASEGT. The CDR3 spans 18 residues. CDR3: CASSEEIGTGVSYNEQFF. The CDR3 coding sequence is TGTGCCAGCAGTGAAGAAATTGGGACAGGGGTCTCCTACAATGAGCAGTTCTTC.

The CDR3 bases are TGCGCCAGCAGACTCGGCCGGGGGGCAGATACGCAGTATTTT. This translates into CASRLGRGADTQYF. The rearrangement uses TRBV4-3 and TRBJ2-3; 7 positions match TRBD2. The CDR3 has 14 amino acids. Germline V gene lookup returns CDR1 LGHNA and CDR2 YSLEER. After removal of 6 bases from V and 4 bases from J, the junction contained 7 bases not matched to a gene.

This clone was detected only a few times. The CDR3 here is CPQREGNAYEQYF. Written as DNA, the CDR3 is TGCCCTCAGAGGGAAGGGAATGCCTACGAGCAGTACTTC. This chain uses TRBV5-1 with TRBJ2-7; possibly TRBD2 for D (5 bases). This CDR3 has 13 residues. The germline V gene has CDR1 SGHRS and CDR2 YFSETQ.

V usage is TRBV7-9 and J usage is TRBJ2-2, with D maybe TRBD2 (5 bases). V shed 4 bases and J shed 5 bases, with 8 bases lying between them. The CDR3 is made up of 13 amino acids. Germline V gene sequence: CDR1 SEHNR, CDR2 FQNEAQ (reference sequence). CDR3 sequence (DNA): TGTGCCAGCAGCTGGGAGTGGACCGGGGAGCTGTTTTTT. It yields the protein CASSWEWTGELFF. Supplemented by reference TRBV7-9 and TRBJ2-2, the full variable domain reads DTGVSQNPRHKITKRGQNVTFRCDPISEHNRLYWYRQTLGQGPEFLTYFQNEAQLEKSRLLSDRFSAERPKGSFSTLEIQRTEQGDSAMYLCASSWEWTGELFFGEGSRLTVL.

This clone has just a few counts. The CDR3 protein is CASSFSLRRGNYGYTF. The CDR3 nucleotides read TGTGCCAGCAGCTTCTCCTTACGGAGGGGAAATTATGGCTACACCTTC. The chain has TRBV5-4 and TRBJ1-2, with D perhaps matching TRBD1 (5 bases). Germline assignment: CDR1 SGHNT and CDR2 YYREEE (reference sequence). Between the trimmed V and J ends, which lost 2 bases and 5 bases, there was a span of 19 bases. The CDR3 has 16 amino acids. Together with reference TRBV5-4 and TRBJ1-2, the CDR3 gives the full variable domain: ETGVTQSPTHLIKTRGQQVTLRCSSQSGHNTVSWYQQALGQGPQFIFQYYREEENGRGNFPPRFSGLQFPNYSSELNVNALELDDSALYLCASSFSLRRGNYGYTFGSGTRLTVV.

The chain uses TRBV9 and TRBJ2-1; the match to TRBD2 covers 13 bases. V dropped 2 bases and J dropped 10; count of bases not matched to a gene: 3. From germline, CDR1 is SGDLS and CDR2 YYNGEE. The CDR3 sequence is 14 residues long. CDR3 residues: CASSVGTSGEEQFF. Here the CDR3 DNA reads TGTGCCAGCAGCGTGGGGACTAGCGGGGAGGAGCAGTTCTTC.

V is TRBV7-2 and J is TRBJ1-6; possibly TRBD1 for D (5 bases). Germline-derived CDR1 and CDR2 are SGHTA and FQGNSA. The CDR3 covers 15 residues. V was shortened by 3 bases and J by 6 bases, with 12 bases between the two germline ends. The CDR3 region is CASSFRAGGNSPLHF. The CDR3 DNA reads as TGTGCCAGCAGCTTCCGGGCCGGGGGTAATTCACCCCTCCACTTT.

Written as DNA, the CDR3 is TGTGCCAGCAGCTTAGATCCGGGAGCCCACGAGCAGTACTTC. This gives the protein CASSLDPGAHEQYF. This sequence joins TRBV7-9 and TRBJ2-7; perhaps TRBD2 as D (6 bases). The CDR3 sequence is 14 residues long. Trimming shortened V by 1 base and J by 5 bases, and 12 bases separated the two germline ends. Germline CDR1 reads SEHNR; CDR2 reads FQNEAQ (reference sequence).

The chain is built from TRBV5-1 and TRBJ2-3; 9 bases are shared with TRBD2. J gave up 2 bases and V 2 bases, and 3 bases lay outside the gene matches. The CDR3 totals 15 residues. CDR1 is SGHRS, CDR2 YFSETQ, per germline. For the CDR3, the DNA is TGCGCCAGCAGCTTAGCTAGCGGGATCACAGATACGCAGTATTTT. This encodes CASSLASGITDTQYF.

The V call is TRBV7-9, the J call TRBJ2-5, with 7 bases that match TRBD2. The length of the CDR3 is 18 residues. With 2 bases clipped from V and 4 bases from J, the junction kept 16 bases outside the gene matches. Germline V CDR1 and CDR2: SEHNR, FQNEAQ (reference sequence). CDR3 nucleotide sequence: TGTGCCAGCAGCTTATGGGCGCGTCGCGGGAGCCTAGGAGAGACCCAGTACTTC. Protein sequence: CASSLWARRGSLGETQYF.

V and J are TRBV10-3 and TRBJ2-2; the match to TRBD2 covers 9 bases. The CDR3 runs to 18 residues. The germline gives CDR1 ENHRY, CDR2 SYGVKD. V lost 0 bases to trimming and J lost 7 bases; unmatched junction nucleotides: 12. CDR3 bases: TGTGCCATCAGTGAGTCGTCTGGGTCTAGCGGGAAAGACGGGGAGCTGTTTTTT. As protein: CAISESSGSSGKDGELFF.

V usage is TRBV9 and J usage is TRBJ2-2; TRBD2 matches at 8 bases. The V segment lost 4 bases and the J segment 1 base; nucleotides outside the gene matches: 6. The germline gives CDR1 SGDLS, CDR2 YYNGEE. This CDR3 region has 16 residues. The CDR3 DNA follows: TGTGCCAGCAGCCCGTATAGCGGGGAGAACACCGGGGAGCTGTTTTTT. It is translated as CASSPYSGENTGELFF.